One and the same sample provided the 10 T cell receptor beta chains below, sequenced in a study of molecular identifiers for immune sequencing clone quantification. TCRdb processed the PCR reads anew with MiXCR; each CDR3 protein has one entry. The sample yields tens of thousands of distinct CDR3 sequences, 20% to 30% seen once. Specimen: naive CD8+ T cells from blood, with Jurkat cell RNA spiked in. This sample's subset: FACS-sorted CD8+CD4-CCR7+CD45RA+ naive T cells. The receptors were sampled from a human donor in good health. Some libraries in this study had Jurkat cell RNA spiked in.

On this clonotype itself: The junction departs from the called germline gene at one end, perhaps through a read error. The gene calls are TRBV6-2 or TRBV6-3 and TRBJ2-2, with D perhaps assigned TRBD1 or TRBD2 (5 bases each). Looked up from germline, CDR1 is MNHEY and CDR2 is SVGEGT. CDR3 length equals 14 residues. CDR3 nucleotide sequence: TGTGCCCGCCGTTACTCGTACCGCCCCGGGGCGCTGTTTTTT. Translation gives CARRYSYRPGALFF.

This clonotype was counted many times. CDR3 region: CASSSLAPRNTDTQYF. The CDR3 DNA is TGTGCCAGCAGCTCATTAGCGCCGAGAAACACAGATACGCAGTATTTT. The chain joins TRBV11-2 to TRBJ2-3; possibly TRBD2 for D (5 bases). The CDR3 extends over 16 amino acids. Germline CDR1 reads SGHAT; CDR2 reads FQNNGV. Trimming removed 4 bases from V and 2 bases from J, with 16 bases in between.

This sequence joins TRBV28 and TRBJ2-7; D may be TRBD2 (5 bases). The CDR3 length is 14 residues. CDR1 is MDHEN, CDR2 SYDVKM, per germline. V shed 1 base and J shed 3 bases, with 10 bases lying between them. CDR3: CASSLLLGSYEQYF. The CDR3 DNA is TGTGCCAGCAGTTTATTGCTGGGGAGCTACGAGCAGTACTTC.

The sample holds many counts of this clonotype. The chain joins TRBV28 to TRBJ2-7; maybe TRBD2 (5 bases). V gave up 6 bases and J gave up 5 bases, with 14 bases separating them. The length of the CDR3 is 13 residues. Per germline, CDR1 MDHEN and CDR2 SYDVKM. DNA of the CDR3: TGTGCCAGCAGCTTTCTGAGGGCAGACGAGCAGTACTTC. Its protein is CASSFLRADEQYF.

Notes on this clonotype: The junction does not match germline at one end; this may be a read error. The CDR3 here is CACSLSGNDSPLHF. CDR3 nucleotides: TGTGCCTGCAGTTTATCAGGGAACGATTCACCCCTCCACTTT. The chain carries TRBV27 and TRBJ1-6, with a possible D match to TRBD1 (5 bases). The length of the CDR3 is 14 residues. The V gene's germline CDR1 is MNHEY and CDR2 SMNVEV (reference sequence).

The sample holds many counts of this clonotype. The chain joins TRBV5-1 to TRBJ2-7, with D possibly matching TRBD1 (5 bases). CDR1 is SGHRS and CDR2 is YFSETQ in the germline V gene. This CDR3 spans 13 amino acids. Trimming shortened V by 1 base and J by 7 bases, and 12 bases separated the two germline ends. The CDR3, as DNA: TGCGCCAGCAGCTTGAATGGGGCGTATGAGCAGTACTTC. Its translation is CASSLNGAYEQYF.

The rearrangement links TRBV10-3 to TRBJ2-7, with 7 bases identical to TRBD1. Germline CDR1 reads ENHRY; CDR2 reads SYGVKD. The CDR3 is 14 amino acids. The junction had 4 bases not matched to a gene; V was cut back by 4 bases and J by 1 base. CDR3 DNA: TGTGCCATCAGTGGGACAGGTCGATCCTACGAGCAGTACTTC. Translated, it gives CAISGTGRSYEQYF.

The rearrangement uses TRBV3-1 and TRBJ2-3; 8 bases match TRBD2. Per germline, CDR1 LGHDT and CDR2 YNNKEL (reference sequence). The CDR3 runs to 16 residues. The trim removed 4 bases at V and 4 bases at J, leaving 10 bases unmatched. CDR3 region: CASSPVAGGQADTQYF. The CDR3 DNA follows: TGTGCCAGCAGCCCTGTGGCGGGGGGCCAGGCAGATACGCAGTATTTT.

This clonotype was seen many times. This sequence joins TRBV28 and TRBJ2-4, with D uncertain. The CDR3 loop spans 11 amino acids. V was clipped by 6 bases and J by 7 bases, with 7 bases between them. Per germline, CDR1 MDHEN and CDR2 SYDVKM. In nucleotides, the CDR3 is TGTGCCAGCAGGAAAATCAACATTCAGTACTTC. Protein product: CASRKINIQYF.

The table lists this clonotype with many counts. J is TRBJ2-6 and V is TRBV28, with D possibly being TRBD1 (6 bases). Germline lookup yields CDR1 MDHEN and CDR2 SYDVKM. V was trimmed by 8 bases and J by 1 base, leaving 21 bases between them. This CDR3 spans 18 amino acids. CDR3 in DNA: TGTGCCAGCGCCTCCCCGGACAGACCGGTGTCTGGGGCCAACGTCCTGACTTTC. Translation: CASASPDRPVSGANVLTF.